Each of the 28 T cell receptor beta chains below was sequenced from the same sample in a study of T cell responses to AZD1222 COVID-19 vaccine. The table came from immunoSEQ multiplex PCR; TCRdb's copy has only in-frame clones and leaves some out. This table has around 190,000 clones, 90% to 95% appearing once. Material: peripheral blood, obtained 28 days after the second AZD1222 dose. The receptors stem from an adult who received the AZD1222 COVID-19 vaccine.

The chain employs TRBV30 and TRBJ2-1; 7 bases agree with TRBD2. V trimming: 5 bases; J trimming: 10 bases; junction bases outside the gene matches: 5. The CDR3 sequence is 11 residues long. Germline lookup yields CDR1 GTSNPN and CDR2 SVGIG (reference sequence). CDR3 coding DNA: TGTGCCTGGGCCCCGGGGGGAGAGCAGTTCTTC. The encoded protein is CAWAPGGEQFF. The variable domain in full, with the rest retrieved from reference TRBV30 and TRBJ2-1, is SQTIHQWPATLVQPVGSPLSLECTVEGTSNPNLYWYRQAAGRGLQLLFYSVGIGQISSEVPQNLSASRPQDRQFILSSKKLLLSDSGFYLCAWAPGGEQFFGPGTRLTVL.

The rearrangement links TRBV2 to TRBJ1-2, with D possibly matching TRBD1 (5 bases). The CDR3 has 13 amino acids. The germline V gene encodes CDR1 SNHLY and CDR2 FYNNEI. V was cut by 7 bases and J by 4 bases, with 13 bases left in between. CDR3 bases: TGTGCCAGCAACCATGGGGCTCTCTATGGCTACACCTTC. Protein sequence: CASNHGALYGYTF.

This clone showed up just once. The chain is built from TRBV18 and TRBJ1-5; no firm D call. Germline CDR1 and CDR2: KGHSH and LQKENI. V lost 1 base and J 2 bases, leaving 9 bases between the germline ends. The CDR3 spans 15 residues. The CDR3: CASSPRREGNQPQHF. Here the CDR3 DNA reads TGTGCCAGCTCACCACGGAGGGAGGGCAATCAGCCCCAGCATTTT.

The rearrangement links TRBV6-5 to TRBJ1-5; TRBD1 agrees at 8 bases. Germline V gives CDR1 MNHEY, CDR2 SVGAGI. Losses at the gene ends were 7 bases for V and 5 bases for J; bases not matched to a gene: 10. The CDR3 is made up of 15 amino acids. CDR3 bases: TGTGCCAGCAACAAACAGGGGGGGGCATATCAGCCCCAGCATTTT. This gives the protein CASNKQGGAYQPQHF.

The genes are TRBV27 and TRBJ1-1; D remains unclear. CDR3 length equals 14 residues. Germline V gives CDR1 MNHEY, CDR2 SMNVEV (reference sequence). The ends were cut back, 5 bases at V and 4 bases at J, with 14 bases in the middle. For the CDR3, the DNA is TGTGCCAGCAGTCCTGCCCAACGGGGCACTGAAGCTTTCTTT. It yields the protein CASSPAQRGTEAFF.

CDR3 loop: CASSPSGLETQYF. DNA of the CDR3: TGTGCCAGCTCACCGAGCGGTTTAGAGACCCAGTACTTC. V gene TRBV18 combines with J gene TRBJ2-5, with a possible D match to TRBD2 (5 bases). The V gene lost 3 bases and the J gene lost 4 bases, with 9 bases spanning the gap. The CDR3 is 13 amino acids. Per germline, CDR1 KGHSH and CDR2 LQKENI.

The chain combines TRBV6-5 with TRBJ2-3, with TRBD1 matching over 7 bases. The CDR3 runs 14 residues. In germline, CDR1 is MNHEY, CDR2 SVGAGI. Unmatched junction bases numbered 1, after V lost 4 bases and J lost 0 bases. CDR3 DNA: TGTGCCAGCAGTTCGGGACAGAGCACAGATACGCAGTATTTT. The encoded protein is CASSSGQSTDTQYF.

The chain has TRBV9 and TRBJ2-1; the D is unclear. This CDR3 region has 13 residues. The germline CDR1 and CDR2 sequences are SGDLS and YYNGEE. V was trimmed by 0 bases and J by 4 bases, leaving 5 bases between them. The CDR3 here is CASSVGPYNEQFF. CDR3 coding DNA: TGTGCCAGCAGCGTAGGACCATACAATGAGCAGTTCTTC.

This clone was detected only a few times. V usage is TRBV10-2 and J usage is TRBJ2-2; D perhaps matches TRBD2 (6 bases). Trimming removed 3 bases from V and 5 bases from J, with 13 bases in between. The CDR3 is 15 amino acids. Germline V lookup: CDR1 WSHSY, CDR2 SAAADI. DNA for the CDR3: TGCGCCAGCAGTGACGGTAGCGGAAGGACCGGGGAGCTGTTTTTT. It yields the protein CASSDGSGRTGELFF.

This chain uses TRBV7-8 with TRBJ2-1; D remains unclear. In germline, CDR1 is SGHVS, CDR2 FQNEAQ. V lost 1 base, J lost 8 bases, and 12 bases lay in between. There are 14 residues in the CDR3. CDR3 in amino acids: CASSLDWGQDEQFF. DNA of the CDR3: TGTGCCAGCAGCTTAGATTGGGGTCAGGATGAGCAGTTCTTC.

The V call is TRBV7-8, the J call TRBJ1-1; no definite D call. This CDR3 region has 14 residues. Germline V gene lookup returns CDR1 SGHVS and CDR2 FQNEAQ. V was cut by 1 base and J by 4 bases, with 10 bases left in between. CDR3 region: CASSLVGSITEAFF. CDR3 DNA: TGTGCCAGCAGCTTAGTGGGGTCAATCACTGAAGCTTTCTTT.

The chain has TRBV7-8 and TRBJ1-2; 8 bases line up with TRBD1. Germline loops: CDR1 SGHVS, CDR2 FQNEAQ. V lost 0 bases, J lost 8 bases, and 8 bases stayed unmatched. This CDR3 comprises 15 residues. Here the CDR3 reads CASSLATGAGRGYTF. The CDR3 coding sequence is TGTGCCAGCAGCTTAGCGACAGGGGCGGGCAGGGGCTACACCTTC.

The chain employs TRBV19 and TRBJ2-1, with 8 bases lining up with TRBD2. The V gene end was trimmed by 9 bases and the J gene end by 8 bases; junction bases not matched to a gene: 15. The CDR3 has 15 amino acids. CDR1 and CDR2 from the germline V gene are LNHDA and SQIVND (reference sequence). The CDR3 loop reads CASQTVSGSHYEQFF. The CDR3, as DNA: TGTGCCAGCCAAACGGTCAGCGGGAGCCACTATGAGCAGTTCTTC.

The chain carries TRBV4-1 and TRBJ2-4; D might be TRBD1 (5 bases). This CDR3 spans 16 amino acids. From germline, CDR1 is MGHRA and CDR2 YSYEKL. With 1 base removed from V and 0 bases from J, the gap between germline ends came to 10 bases. The CDR3 spells CASSQVTDLAKNIQYF. CDR3 nucleotides: TGCGCCAGCAGCCAAGTGACAGACTTAGCCAAAAACATTCAGTACTTC.

The V call is TRBV7-9, the J call TRBJ1-5; D uncertain. CDR1 SEHNR and CDR2 FQNEAQ come from the germline V gene (reference sequence). This CDR3 is 13 amino acids long. Trimming removed 5 bases from V and 2 bases from J, with 7 bases in between. In DNA form, the CDR3 reads TGTGCCAGCAGCCGAGACGGCAATCAGCCCCAGCATTTT. Protein sequence: CASSRDGNQPQHF.

The chain recombines TRBV14 with TRBJ1-1, with 9 bases aligning to TRBD1. V dropped 1 base and J dropped 3; count of bases not matched to a gene: 12. Germline loops: CDR1 SGHDN, CDR2 FVKESK. The CDR3 extends over 18 amino acids. This CDR3 reads CASSQVGRWGDRDTEAFF. CDR3 nucleotides: TGTGCCAGCAGCCAAGTGGGTAGGTGGGGGGACAGGGACACTGAAGCTTTCTTT.

The V and J genes are TRBV12-3 or TRBV12-4 and TRBJ1-2, with D tentatively TRBD1 (5 bases). Trimming cost V 5 bases and J 7 bases, with 14 bases left between them. The CDR3 is 13 amino acids. CDR3 sequence: CASSPQGSSGYTF. CDR3 bases: TGTGCCAGCAGTCCCCAGGGATCCTCTGGCTACACCTTC.

This chain uses TRBV28 with TRBJ1-2, with D possibly being TRBD1 (5 bases). This CDR3 has 13 residues. CDR1 and CDR2 from the germline V gene are MDHEN and SYDVKM. V lost 7 bases and J 0 bases, leaving 9 bases between the germline ends. This chain's CDR3 is CASKKQANYGYTF. In DNA, the CDR3 is TGTGCCAGCAAGAAACAGGCTAACTATGGCTACACCTTC.

V gene TRBV4-2 combines with J gene TRBJ2-1; no clear D gene. Trimming removed 0 bases from V and 9 bases from J, with 12 bases in between. This CDR3 is built from 14 residues. From germline, CDR1 is LGHNA and CDR2 YNFKEQ. CDR3 nucleotides: TGTGCCAGCAGCCAAGATCGGATCGCCAGTGAGCAGTTCTTC. The encoded protein is CASSQDRIASEQFF.

This chain joins TRBV28 and TRBJ1-5; tentatively, D is TRBD1 (5 bases). This CDR3 is 15 amino acids long. Germline CDR1 and CDR2: MDHEN and SYDVKM. The V end lost 5 bases, the J end lost 3 bases, and 14 bases lay between the germline ends. The CDR3 reads CASSSTPGHNQPQHF. In DNA, the CDR3 is TGTGCCAGCAGTAGCACCCCGGGGCACAATCAGCCCCAGCATTTT.

V gene TRBV6-5 combines with J gene TRBJ2-3; 8 nucleotides agree with TRBD2. Looked up from germline, CDR1 is MNHEY and CDR2 is SVGAGI. The CDR3 length is 15 residues. The V segment lost 0 bases and the J segment 3 bases; nucleotides outside the gene matches: 2. The CDR3 DNA is TGTGCCAGCAGTTACTCGCGCGGGGGGACAGATACGCAGTATTTT. This translates into CASSYSRGGTDTQYF.

V gene TRBV4-3 combines with J gene TRBJ1-1; D remains ambiguous. Trimming took 3 bases from V and 2 from J, leaving 10 bases between them. Germline loops: CDR1 LGHNA, CDR2 YSLEER. This CDR3 comprises 14 residues. The CDR3 loop reads CASSHTSGNTEAFF. Here the CDR3 DNA reads TGCGCCAGCAGCCACACTTCGGGTAACACTGAAGCTTTCTTT.

V and J are TRBV5-1 and TRBJ2-3; D might be TRBD2 (5 bases). Trimming shortened V by 1 base and J by 3 bases, and 9 bases separated the two germline ends. Germline CDR1 and CDR2: SGHRS and YFSETQ. CDR3 length equals 14 residues. CDR3 coding DNA: TGCGCCAGCAGCTTGTGGCGGGCAACAGATACGCAGTATTTT. Encoded protein: CASSLWRATDTQYF.

The chain joins TRBV19 to TRBJ2-2, with 10 bases matching TRBD2. The CDR3 extends over 11 amino acids. CDR1 and CDR2 from the germline V gene are LNHDA and SQIVND (reference sequence). After removal of 11 bases from V and 11 bases from J, the junction contained 5 bases not matched to a gene. The CDR3 loop reads CAAELAGELFF. CDR3 nucleotide sequence: TGTGCCGCCGAACTAGCGGGAGAGCTGTTTTTT. The complete variable domain, with remaining parts taken from reference TRBV19 and TRBJ2-2, reads DGGITQSPKYLFRKEGQNVTLSCEQNLNHDAMYWYRQDPGQGLRLIYYSQIVNDFQKGDIAEGYSVSREKKESFPLTVTSAQKNPTAFYLCAAELAGELFFGEGSRLTVL.

The chain combines TRBV7-9 with TRBJ2-1, with D maybe TRBD2 (5 bases). V lost 5 bases and J lost 0, with 14 bases in between. There are 16 residues in the CDR3. The germline V gene has CDR1 SEHNR and CDR2 FQNEAQ (reference sequence). The CDR3 loop is CASSTTFSASYNEQFF. In nucleotides, the CDR3 is TGTGCCAGCAGCACTACATTTAGCGCCTCCTACAATGAGCAGTTCTTC.

This chain connects TRBV12-3 or TRBV12-4 to TRBJ1-2; perhaps TRBD1 as D (6 bases). Trimming pared 4 bases from V and 2 bases from J, leaving 8 bases between. The CDR3 spans 13 residues. CDR3 region: CASSYQGNYGYTF. CDR3 nucleotide sequence: TGTGCCAGCAGTTACCAGGGGAACTATGGCTACACCTTC.

The chain is built from TRBV4-3 and TRBJ1-2; possible D gene TRBD1, 5 bases. The V and J ends lost 1 base and 2 bases respectively, with 14 bases between them. Germline lookup yields CDR1 LGHNA and CDR2 YSLEER. There are 16 residues in the CDR3. The CDR3 DNA follows: TGCGCCAGCAGCCAAGGGCGAAGGGGTGAAAACTATGGCTACACCTTC. This gives the protein CASSQGRRGENYGYTF.

The chain couples TRBV6-5 to TRBJ1-1; D may be TRBD1 (5 bases). V was pared by 6 bases and J by 0 bases, with 14 bases between. The CDR3 runs to 15 residues. Germline loops: CDR1 MNHEY, CDR2 SVGAGI. The CDR3 bases are TGTGCCAGCAGGGTAACAGACAGACTGAACACTGAAGCTTTCTTT. Translating it yields CASRVTDRLNTEAFF.